Reported below is one T cell receptor (beta chain). These data belong to a study of blood T cell repertoires in COVID-19. Turning to the study itself: T cells, B-cell-depleted T cells, or PBMCs supplied cDNA or gDNA.

As originally analysed: Counts of nucleated cells, estimated from reference gene primer amplification, were obtained. Sequencing was performed with immunoSEQ multiplex PCR; in TCRdb, only in-frame clones are kept and a portion is missing. The V and J calls and clone size are taken from that table; D and trimming were inferred from the DNA. The repertoire holds 55,000 to 60,000 clones, with about 75% as singletons. This CDR3 is 11 amino acids long. Looked up from germline, CDR1 is DFQATT and CDR2 is SNEGSKA (reference sequence). J was trimmed by 8 bases and V by 6 bases; bases with no gene match: 6. This receptor was identified in a man aged 50 to 59 with active or convalescent COVID-19. Sequencing was performed on peripheral blood. The rearrangement joins TRBV20-1 to TRBJ1-2; 7 bases are a match to TRBD1. The CDR3 DNA reads TGCAGTGCCCGACAGGGTCGAGGCTACACCTTC. This translates into CSARQGRGYTF.